This T cell receptor (beta chain) emerged from a study of ipilimumab plus nivolumab after autologous stem cell transplantation. Profiled with immunoSEQ multiplex PCR; TCRdb holds only in-frame clones, not every one. Among about 16,000 clones listed, about 72% were seen once. The receptor comes from a male donor with diffuse large B-cell lymphoma. The sequencing here drew on PBMCs, taken in a trial of ipilimumab plus nivolumab as post-transplant consolidation.

The CDR3 region is CASSPRGRGHEQFF. The CDR3 coding sequence is TGTGCCAGCAGCCCACGGGGGAGGGGGCATGAGCAGTTCTTC. The chain joins TRBV7-2 to TRBJ2-1; the D call may be TRBD1 or TRBD2 (7 bases each). The CDR3 is 14 amino acids. The germline V gene has CDR1 SGHTA and CDR2 FQGNSA. Deletions cut 5 bases from V and 8 bases from J, with 16 bases between.